This is a list of T cell receptor beta chains from one sample in a study of identical twins. TCRdb itself ran the 5' RACE reads through MiXCR, one entry per CDR3 protein. The sample carries fewer than 500,000 distinct CDR3 sequences, roughly an eighth recorded once. These data also formed part of another study, on yellow fever vaccine responses in identical twins.

Sequenced input: CD4+ T cells sorted from blood. These receptors all come from a woman aged 18 to 35 in good health. Each CDR3 is given with its conserved first and last residue. The D gene is left open where the match is weak. Clone size, where shown, is once, few, many, or a class for clones that have expanded.

D gene: NA
clone size: NA
V gene: TRBV7-9
J gene: TRBJ2-3
CDR3 DNA: TGTGCCAGCAGCCCAGGACCCCGAGGAGCAGATACGCAGTATTTT
CDR3 protein: CASSPGPRGADTQYF

D gene: NA
clone size: NA
V gene: TRBV27
J gene: TRBJ2-2
CDR3 DNA: TGTGCCAGCAGTTTATCCTATCTTAACACCGGGGAGCTGTTTTTT
CDR3 protein: CASSLSYLNTGELFF

D gene: NA
clone size: many
V gene: TRBV7-2
J gene: TRBJ2-3
CDR3 DNA: TGTGCCAGCACCCTAGCAGATACGCAGTATTTT
CDR3 protein: CASTLADTQYF

D gene: NA
clone size: NA
V gene: TRBV5-1
J gene: TRBJ1-1
CDR3 DNA: TGCGCCAGCCGGGAGGGGCCTAACACTGAAGCTTTCTTT
CDR3 protein: CASREGPNTEAFF

D gene: NA
clone size: NA
V gene: TRBV29-1
J gene: TRBJ2-1
CDR3 DNA: TGCAGCGTTGAAGGGCAGGTCTCCTACAATGAGCAGTTCTTC
CDR3 protein: CSVEGQVSYNEQFF

D gene: NA
clone size: few
V gene: TRBV7-2
J gene: TRBJ2-3
CDR3 DNA: TGTGCCAGCAGCTTAGTCTTCTCTGGGAGAGATACGCAGTATTTT
CDR3 protein: CASSLVFSGRDTQYF

D gene: TRBD2
clone size: few
V gene: TRBV12-5
J gene: TRBJ2-1
CDR3 DNA: TGTGCTAGTGGTTTGGAAACAAAAGCCGGGACTAGCGCTCCCAAGAGCTCCTACAATGAGCAGTTCTTC
CDR3 protein: CASGLETKAGTSAPKSSYNEQFF

D gene: NA
clone size: NA
V gene: TRBV5-1
J gene: TRBJ2-7
CDR3 DNA: TGCGCCAGCAGCTTGGACACCCGCGGCGAGCAGTACTTC
CDR3 protein: CASSLDTRGEQYF

D gene: NA
clone size: NA
V gene: TRBV5-5
J gene: TRBJ2-5
CDR3 DNA: TGTGCCAGCAGCCGTGCTACAGGTTACCAAGAGACCCAGTACTTC
CDR3 protein: CASSRATGYQETQYF

D gene: NA
clone size: NA
V gene: TRBV5-6
J gene: TRBJ2-2
CDR3 DNA: TGTGCCAGCAGCTTGGATCCCCCGGGGGGGGAGCTGTTTTTT
CDR3 protein: CASSLDPPGGELFF

D gene: NA
clone size: NA
V gene: TRBV7-9
J gene: TRBJ1-3
CDR3 DNA: TGTGCCAGCAGCCAGGAGACTGGAAACACCATATATTTT
CDR3 protein: CASSQETGNTIYF

D gene: TRBD1
clone size: NA
V gene: TRBV5-1
J gene: TRBJ2-5
CDR3 DNA: TGCGCCAGCAGCCTACAGGGGCCCCAAGAGACCCAGTACTTC
CDR3 protein: CASSLQGPQETQYF

D gene: TRBD2
clone size: few
V gene: TRBV10-3
J gene: TRBJ2-7
CDR3 DNA: TGTGCCATCAGTGACACTAGCGGGGGGGCCCACGAGCAGTACTTC
CDR3 protein: CAISDTSGGAHEQYF

D gene: TRBD2
clone size: few
V gene: TRBV7-9
J gene: TRBJ2-7
CDR3 DNA: TGTGCCAGCACCCCGACTAGCGGCACGAACGAGCAGTACTTC
CDR3 protein: CASTPTSGTNEQYF

D gene: TRBD1
clone size: NA
V gene: TRBV27
J gene: TRBJ2-4
CDR3 DNA: TGTGCCAGCACTCGAACAGGGGAGAACATTCAGTACTTC
CDR3 protein: CASTRTGENIQYF

D gene: NA
clone size: few
V gene: TRBV30
J gene: TRBJ2-1
CDR3 DNA: TGTGCCTGGAGTGTCATGTCCTACAATGAGCAGTTCTTC
CDR3 protein: CAWSVMSYNEQFF

D gene: TRBD2
clone size: many
V gene: TRBV29-1
J gene: TRBJ2-4
CDR3 DNA: TGCAGCGTAGAGCGGGAGGGCCTTCGGAACATTCAGTACTTC
CDR3 protein: CSVEREGLRNIQYF

D gene: NA
clone size: few
V gene: TRBV6-1
J gene: TRBJ1-6
CDR3 DNA: TGTGCCAGCTCGGCCTCCACCGGTTCACCCCTCCACTTT
CDR3 protein: CASSASTGSPLHF

D gene: TRBD1
clone size: NA
V gene: TRBV3-1
J gene: TRBJ1-1
CDR3 DNA: TGTGCCAGCAGCCGTCGGACAGGGGGCATGAACACTGAAGCTTTCTTT
CDR3 protein: CASSRRTGGMNTEAFF

D gene: NA
clone size: NA
V gene: TRBV6-6
J gene: TRBJ1-2
CDR3 DNA: TGTGCCAGCAGTCAAGGAGAGCTTTATGGCTACACCTTC
CDR3 protein: CASSQGELYGYTF

D gene: NA
clone size: NA
V gene: TRBV30
J gene: TRBJ2-3
CDR3 DNA: TGTGCCTGGAGTGGAATTGAGGGGGATACGCAGTATTTT
CDR3 protein: CAWSGIEGDTQYF

D gene: TRBD1
clone size: NA
V gene: TRBV10-3
J gene: TRBJ2-7
CDR3 DNA: TGTGCCATGCAACAGGACAGGACAGCCTACGAGCAGTACTTC
CDR3 protein: CAMQQDRTAYEQYF

D gene: NA
clone size: NA
V gene: TRBV27
J gene: TRBJ2-7
CDR3 DNA: TGTGCCAGCACCCCCGGGCTAGCGAGGGGAGCCTACGAGCAGTACTTC
CDR3 protein: CASTPGLARGAYEQYF

D gene: NA
clone size: few
V gene: TRBV25-1
J gene: TRBJ2-6
CDR3 DNA: TGTGCCAGCAGTGACCCCCTCTCTGGGGCCAACGTCCTGACTTTC
CDR3 protein: CASSDPLSGANVLTF

D gene: TRBD2
clone size: few
V gene: TRBV3-1
J gene: TRBJ2-7
CDR3 DNA: TGTGCCAGCAGCCAAGGTAGCGGGAGTACGTACGAGCAGTACTTC
CDR3 protein: CASSQGSGSTYEQYF

D gene: NA
clone size: few
V gene: TRBV5-1
J gene: TRBJ2-7
CDR3 DNA: TGCGCCAGCAGCATAGGACAGTACGACGAGCAGTACTTC
CDR3 protein: CASSIGQYDEQYF

D gene: TRBD1
clone size: NA
V gene: TRBV24-1
J gene: TRBJ2-3
CDR3 DNA: TGTGCCACCAGTGAAGGACAGGCGGCGCAGTATTTT
CDR3 protein: CATSEGQAAQYF

D gene: NA
clone size: few
V gene: TRBV3-1
J gene: TRBJ2-2
CDR3 DNA: TGTGCCAGCAGCCAAGCGCTGAACACCGGGGAGCTGTTTTTT
CDR3 protein: CASSQALNTGELFF

D gene: TRBD1
clone size: few
V gene: TRBV7-2
J gene: TRBJ2-5
CDR3 DNA: TGTGCCAGCAGCCCGGGGGACAGGGCGTACTTC
CDR3 protein: CASSPGDRAYF

D gene: NA
clone size: NA
V gene: TRBV9
J gene: TRBJ2-7
CDR3 DNA: TGTGCCAGCAGCGTATCAGGGATCTCCTACGAGCAGTACTTC
CDR3 protein: CASSVSGISYEQYF

D gene: NA
clone size: NA
V gene: TRBV28
J gene: TRBJ2-3
CDR3 DNA: TGTGCCAGCAGTTTAGCCGCCTTGGGACTCCTCCGTGGCAATACGCAGTATTTT
CDR3 protein: CASSLAALGLLRGNTQYF

D gene: TRBD1
clone size: many
V gene: TRBV10-3
J gene: TRBJ2-5
CDR3 DNA: TGTGCCATCAGTGGGACAGGCGAAGAGACCCAGTACTTC
CDR3 protein: CAISGTGEETQYF

D gene: NA
clone size: few
V gene: TRBV7-9
J gene: TRBJ1-1
CDR3 DNA: TGTGCCAGCAGCGAGACGACGGTGGAAGCTTTCTTT
CDR3 protein: CASSETTVEAFF

D gene: TRBD1
clone size: few
V gene: TRBV12-3/TRBV12-4
J gene: TRBJ2-5
CDR3 DNA: TGTGCCAGCAGTAGGGGACAGGGGTCACAAGAGACTCAGTACTTC
CDR3 protein: CASSRGQGSQETQYF

D gene: NA
clone size: few
V gene: TRBV4-3
J gene: TRBJ2-2
CDR3 DNA: TGCGCCAGCAGCCAAGGCGGTCCCGCAACCGGGGAGCTGTTTTTT
CDR3 protein: CASSQGGPATGELFF

D gene: NA
clone size: few
V gene: TRBV28
J gene: TRBJ2-1
CDR3 DNA: TGTGCCAGCAGTCCACACCTCGGGGGCGCTTACAATGAGCAGTTCTTC
CDR3 protein: CASSPHLGGAYNEQFF

D gene: NA
clone size: NA
V gene: TRBV30
J gene: TRBJ2-5
CDR3 DNA: TGTGCCTGGAGTCCCGACACCGGGTATAAAGGGGAGACCCAGTACTTC
CDR3 protein: CAWSPDTGYKGETQYF

D gene: NA
clone size: NA
V gene: TRBV15
J gene: TRBJ2-7
CDR3 DNA: TGTGCCACCAGCAGAGATGGTGGCCACGAGCAGTACTTC
CDR3 protein: CATSRDGGHEQYF

D gene: TRBD1
clone size: NA
V gene: TRBV5-1
J gene: TRBJ1-1
CDR3 DNA: TGCGCCAGCAGCAGAGACGGAGGGACAGACACTGAAGCTTTCTTT
CDR3 protein: CASSRDGGTDTEAFF

D gene: NA
clone size: NA
V gene: TRBV5-1
J gene: TRBJ2-1
CDR3 DNA: TGCGCCAGCAGCTTGGATCCCAACAATGAGCAGTTCTTC
CDR3 protein: CASSLDPNNEQFF

D gene: NA
clone size: NA
V gene: TRBV3-1
J gene: TRBJ1-1
CDR3 DNA: TGTGCCAGCAGCCCACTTGGGCACCCGAACACTGAAGCTTTCTTT
CDR3 protein: CASSPLGHPNTEAFF

D gene: NA
clone size: NA
V gene: TRBV12-3/TRBV12-4
J gene: TRBJ2-7
CDR3 DNA: TGTGCCAGCAGTGAGAACCCGGGCGGATGGGAGCAGTACTTC
CDR3 protein: CASSENPGGWEQYF

D gene: TRBD2
clone size: few
V gene: TRBV27
J gene: TRBJ2-7
CDR3 DNA: TGTGCCAGCAGTTACCTCGGGAGGTCCTACGAGCAGTACTTC
CDR3 protein: CASSYLGRSYEQYF

D gene: NA
clone size: NA
V gene: TRBV20-1
J gene: TRBJ2-7
CDR3 DNA: TGCAGTGCTAGCTCGACCTACGAGCAGTACTTC
CDR3 protein: CSASSTYEQYF

D gene: TRBD2
clone size: once
V gene: TRBV20-1
J gene: TRBJ2-3
CDR3 DNA: TGCAGCGCCTGGACTAGCGGGAGTAGAAGCACAGATACGCAGTATTTT
CDR3 protein: CSAWTSGSRSTDTQYF

D gene: NA
clone size: few
V gene: TRBV13
J gene: TRBJ2-7
CDR3 DNA: TGTGCCAGCAGCCCCGGAGGCGTCTACGAGCAGTACTTC
CDR3 protein: CASSPGGVYEQYF

D gene: TRBD2
clone size: few
V gene: TRBV20-1
J gene: TRBJ2-7
CDR3 DNA: TGCAGTGCTAGAGACCGTAGCGGGGGGACGTTCTCCTACGAGCAGTACTTC
CDR3 protein: CSARDRSGGTFSYEQYF

D gene: TRBD1
clone size: many
V gene: TRBV27
J gene: TRBJ2-7
CDR3 DNA: TGTGCCAGCAGACGAGGGGGCTCCTCCTACGAGCAGTACTTC
CDR3 protein: CASRRGGSSYEQYF

D gene: NA
clone size: NA
V gene: TRBV20-1
J gene: TRBJ2-3
CDR3 DNA: TGCAGTGCTAGGACAGACCTTATGGGGTATTTT
CDR3 protein: CSARTDLMGYF

D gene: NA
clone size: few
V gene: TRBV20-1
J gene: TRBJ2-3
CDR3 DNA: TGCAGTGCTACAGGGAGAGTTACAGATACGCAGTATTTT
CDR3 protein: CSATGRVTDTQYF

D gene: TRBD1
clone size: few
V gene: TRBV6-2/TRBV6-3
J gene: TRBJ1-1
CDR3 DNA: TGTGCCAGCAAGCCCCGGGACAGCGCTGAAGCTTTCTTT
CDR3 protein: CASKPRDSAEAFF

D gene: NA
clone size: NA
V gene: TRBV7-9
J gene: TRBJ1-1
CDR3 DNA: TGTGCCAGCACCACCAGGGAGACTAACACTGAAGCCTTCTTT
CDR3 protein: CASTTRETNTEAFF

D gene: TRBD2
clone size: NA
V gene: TRBV4-3
J gene: TRBJ2-3
CDR3 DNA: TGCGCCAGCAGCCGGGGACTAGCGGGAGGGATGAGCACAGATACGCAGTATTTT
CDR3 protein: CASSRGLAGGMSTDTQYF